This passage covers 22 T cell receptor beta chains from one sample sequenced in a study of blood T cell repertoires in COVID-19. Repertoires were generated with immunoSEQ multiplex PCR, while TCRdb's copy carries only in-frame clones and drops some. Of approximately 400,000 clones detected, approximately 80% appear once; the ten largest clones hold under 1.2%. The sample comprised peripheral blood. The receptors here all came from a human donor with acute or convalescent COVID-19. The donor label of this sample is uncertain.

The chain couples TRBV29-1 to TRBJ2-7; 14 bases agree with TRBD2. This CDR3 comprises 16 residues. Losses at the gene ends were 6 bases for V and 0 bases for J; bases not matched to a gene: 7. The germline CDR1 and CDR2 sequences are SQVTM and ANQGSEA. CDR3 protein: CSVRTSGRKVSYEQYF. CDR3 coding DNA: TGCAGCGTAAGGACTAGCGGGAGGAAGGTCTCCTACGAGCAGTACTTC.

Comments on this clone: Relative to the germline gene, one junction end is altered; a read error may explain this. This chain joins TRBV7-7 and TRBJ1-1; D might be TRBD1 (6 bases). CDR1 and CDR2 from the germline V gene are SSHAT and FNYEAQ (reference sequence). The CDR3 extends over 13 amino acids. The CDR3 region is CASSPTDSGVPVF. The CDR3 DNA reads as TGTGCCAGCAGCCCTACGGATTCAGGGGTGCCGGTCTTT. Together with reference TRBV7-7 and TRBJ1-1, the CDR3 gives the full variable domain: GAGVSQSPRYKVTKRGQDVTLRCDPISSHATLYWYQQALGQGPEFLTYFNYEAQPDKSGLPSDRFSAERPEGSISTLTIQRTEQRDSAMYRCASSPTDSGVPVFGQGTRLTVV.

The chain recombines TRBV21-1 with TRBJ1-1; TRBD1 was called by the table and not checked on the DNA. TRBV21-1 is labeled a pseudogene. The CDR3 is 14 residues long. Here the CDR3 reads CASSSRQGGAEAFF. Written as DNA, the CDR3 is TGTGCCAGCAGCTCAAGACAGGGAGGCGCTGAAGCTTTCTTT.

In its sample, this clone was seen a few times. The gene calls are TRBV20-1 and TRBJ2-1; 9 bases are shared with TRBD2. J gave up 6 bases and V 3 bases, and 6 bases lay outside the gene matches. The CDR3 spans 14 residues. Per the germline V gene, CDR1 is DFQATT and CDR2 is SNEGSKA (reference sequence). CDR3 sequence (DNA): TGCAGTGCTAGTCCTAGCGGGGACCTCAATGAGCAGTTCTTC. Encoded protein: CSASPSGDLNEQFF.

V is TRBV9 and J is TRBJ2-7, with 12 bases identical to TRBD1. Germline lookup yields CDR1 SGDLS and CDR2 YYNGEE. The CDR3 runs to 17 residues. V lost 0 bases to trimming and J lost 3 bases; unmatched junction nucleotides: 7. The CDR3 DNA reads TGTGCCAGCAGCGTAGGGACGGGACAGGGGGCGTACTACGAGCAGTACTTC. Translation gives CASSVGTGQGAYYEQYF.

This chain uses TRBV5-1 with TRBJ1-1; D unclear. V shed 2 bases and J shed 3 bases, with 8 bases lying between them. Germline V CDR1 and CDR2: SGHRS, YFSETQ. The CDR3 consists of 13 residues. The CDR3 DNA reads TGCGCCAGCAGCTTAAGTGCGGACACTGAAGCTTTCTTT. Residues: CASSLSADTEAFF.

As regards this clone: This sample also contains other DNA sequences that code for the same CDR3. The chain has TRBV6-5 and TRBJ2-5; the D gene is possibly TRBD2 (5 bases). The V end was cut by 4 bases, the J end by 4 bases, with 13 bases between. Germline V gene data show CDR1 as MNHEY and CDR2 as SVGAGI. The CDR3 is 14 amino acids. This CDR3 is CASSSSGGGETQYF. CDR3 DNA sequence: TGTGCCAGCAGTTCCTCCGGAGGAGGAGAGACCCAGTACTTC.

The CDR3 sequence: CASSLGGRTEAFF. The CDR3 DNA is TGTGCCAGCAGCTTAGGGGGGCGGACTGAAGCTTTCTTT. The V and J genes are TRBV11-2 and TRBJ1-1; a possible D gene is TRBD1 (6 bases). There are 13 residues in the CDR3. V lost 1 base, J lost 5 bases, and 8 bases lay in between. CDR1 SGHAT and CDR2 FQNNGV come from the germline V gene.

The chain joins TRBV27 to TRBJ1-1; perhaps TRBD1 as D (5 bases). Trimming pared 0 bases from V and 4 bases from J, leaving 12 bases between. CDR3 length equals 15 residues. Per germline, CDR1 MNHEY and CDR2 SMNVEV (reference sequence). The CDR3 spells CASSLSWQGGTEAFF. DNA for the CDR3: TGTGCCAGCAGTTTATCATGGCAGGGAGGCACTGAAGCTTTCTTT.

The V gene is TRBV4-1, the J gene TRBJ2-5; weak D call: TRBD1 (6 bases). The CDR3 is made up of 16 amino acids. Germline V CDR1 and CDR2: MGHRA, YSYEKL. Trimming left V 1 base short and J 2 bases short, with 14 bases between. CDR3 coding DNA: TGCGCCAGCAGCCAAGGACGTGGGGGCGTACAAGAGACCCAGTACTTC. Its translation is CASSQGRGGVQETQYF.

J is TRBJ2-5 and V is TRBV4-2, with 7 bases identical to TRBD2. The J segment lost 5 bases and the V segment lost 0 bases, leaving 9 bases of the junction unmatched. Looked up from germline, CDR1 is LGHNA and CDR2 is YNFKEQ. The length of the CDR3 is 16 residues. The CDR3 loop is CASSQDRAGVSETQYF. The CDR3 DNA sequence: TGTGCCAGCAGCCAAGACCGGGCGGGAGTATCGGAGACCCAGTACTTC.

The CDR3 DNA sequence: TGTGCCAGCAGCTTGGGTGGGCTTGAGTACAATGAGCAGTTCTTC. It encodes CASSLGGLEYNEQFF. The rearrangement links TRBV5-5 to TRBJ2-1; no clear D gene. The length of the CDR3 is 15 residues. CDR1 is SGHKS and CDR2 is YYEKEE in the germline V gene (reference sequence). V was trimmed by 0 bases and J by 4 bases, leaving 11 bases between them.

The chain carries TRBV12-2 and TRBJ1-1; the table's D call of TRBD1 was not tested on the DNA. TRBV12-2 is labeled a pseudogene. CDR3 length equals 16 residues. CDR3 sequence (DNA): TGTGCAAGTCGCCCCCTAAACCTCAGGGCGAACACTGAAGCTTTCTTT. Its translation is CASRPLNLRANTEAFF.

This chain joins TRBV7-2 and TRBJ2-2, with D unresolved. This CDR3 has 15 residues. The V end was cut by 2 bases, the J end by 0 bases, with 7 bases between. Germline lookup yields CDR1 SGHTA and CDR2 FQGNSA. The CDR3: CASSLIRANTGELFF. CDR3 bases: TGTGCCAGCAGCTTAATCCGGGCGAACACCGGGGAGCTGTTTTTT.

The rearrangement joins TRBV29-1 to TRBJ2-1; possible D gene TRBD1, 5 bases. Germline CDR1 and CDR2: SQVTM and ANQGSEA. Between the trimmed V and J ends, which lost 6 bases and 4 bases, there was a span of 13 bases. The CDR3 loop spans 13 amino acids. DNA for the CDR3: TGCAGCGTAGACCTTAGACAGTACAATGAGCAGTTCTTC. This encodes CSVDLRQYNEQFF.

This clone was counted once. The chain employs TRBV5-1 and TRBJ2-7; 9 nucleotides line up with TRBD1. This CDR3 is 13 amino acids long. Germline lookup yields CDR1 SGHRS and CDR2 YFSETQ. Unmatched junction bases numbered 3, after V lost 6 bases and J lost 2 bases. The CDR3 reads CASTRDRAYEQYF. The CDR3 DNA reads TGCGCCAGCACCCGGGACAGGGCCTACGAGCAGTACTTC.

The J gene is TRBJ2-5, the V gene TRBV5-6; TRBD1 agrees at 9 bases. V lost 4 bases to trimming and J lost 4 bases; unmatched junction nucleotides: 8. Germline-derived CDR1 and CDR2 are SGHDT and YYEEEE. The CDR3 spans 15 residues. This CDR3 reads CASSGGTGMVETQYF. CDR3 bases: TGTGCCAGCAGCGGAGGGACAGGGATGGTAGAGACCCAGTACTTC.

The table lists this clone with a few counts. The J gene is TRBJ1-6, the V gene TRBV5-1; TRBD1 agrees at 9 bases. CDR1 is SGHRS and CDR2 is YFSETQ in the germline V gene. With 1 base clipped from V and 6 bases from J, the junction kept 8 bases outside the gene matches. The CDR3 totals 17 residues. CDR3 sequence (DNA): TGCGCCAGCAGCTTGACCCCCGGGACAGGGCGTAATTCACCCCTCCACTTT. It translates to CASSLTPGTGRNSPLHF.

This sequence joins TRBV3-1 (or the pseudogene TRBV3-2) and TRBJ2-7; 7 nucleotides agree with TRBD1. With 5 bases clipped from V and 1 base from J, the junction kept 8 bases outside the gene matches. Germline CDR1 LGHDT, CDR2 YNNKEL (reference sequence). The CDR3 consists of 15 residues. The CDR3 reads CASSSRQGESYEQYF. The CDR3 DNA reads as TGTGCCAGCAGCTCACGACAGGGCGAATCCTACGAGCAGTACTTC.

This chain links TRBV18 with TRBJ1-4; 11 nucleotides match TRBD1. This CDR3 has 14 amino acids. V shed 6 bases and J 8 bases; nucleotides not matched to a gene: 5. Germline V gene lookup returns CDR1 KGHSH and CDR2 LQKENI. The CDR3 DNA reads TGTGCCAGCTCGACGGACAGGGGGCTAGAAAAACTGTTTTTT. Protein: CASSTDRGLEKLFF.

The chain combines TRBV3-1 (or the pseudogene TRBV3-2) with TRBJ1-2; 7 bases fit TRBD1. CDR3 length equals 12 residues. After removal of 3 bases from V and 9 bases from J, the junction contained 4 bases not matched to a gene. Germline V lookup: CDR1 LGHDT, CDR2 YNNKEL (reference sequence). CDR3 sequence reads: CASSHQGQSYTF. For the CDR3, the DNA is TGTGCCAGCAGCCACCAGGGACAGAGCTACACCTTC.

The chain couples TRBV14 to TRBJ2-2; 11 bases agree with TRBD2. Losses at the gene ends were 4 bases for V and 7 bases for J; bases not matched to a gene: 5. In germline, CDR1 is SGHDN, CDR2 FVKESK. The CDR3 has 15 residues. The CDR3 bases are TGTGCCAGCAGCCCTAACGGACTAGCGGGCGGGGAGCTGTTTTTT. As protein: CASSPNGLAGGELFF.